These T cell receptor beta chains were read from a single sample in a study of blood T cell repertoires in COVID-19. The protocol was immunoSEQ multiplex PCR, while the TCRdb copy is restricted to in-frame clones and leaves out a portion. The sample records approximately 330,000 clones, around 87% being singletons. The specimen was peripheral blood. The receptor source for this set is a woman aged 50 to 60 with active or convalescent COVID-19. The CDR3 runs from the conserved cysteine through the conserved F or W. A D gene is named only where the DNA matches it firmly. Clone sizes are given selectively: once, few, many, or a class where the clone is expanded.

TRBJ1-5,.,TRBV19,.,TGTGCCAGTAGTATAACGGTTACTAGCAATCAGCCCCAGCATTTT,CASSITVTSNQPQHF
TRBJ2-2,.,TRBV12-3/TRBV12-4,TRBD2,TGTGCCAGCAATGGGGGGGGAACCGGGGAGCTGTTTTTT,CASNGGGTGELFF
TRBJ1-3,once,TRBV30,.,TGTGCCTGGTTTACGACAGGAATTAGCTCTGGAAACACCATATATTTT,CAWFTTGISSGNTIYF
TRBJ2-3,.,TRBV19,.,TGTGCCAGTAGTGGCCAGACTAAATACACAGATACGCAGTATTTT,CASSGQTKYTDTQYF
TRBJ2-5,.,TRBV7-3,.,TGTGCCAGCAGCGCGCAGGGTGGTGAGACCCAGTACTTC,CASSAQGGETQYF
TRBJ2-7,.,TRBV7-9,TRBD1,TGTGCCAGCAGCCGACCGGGACAGACAATCTGGGAGCAGTACTTC,CASSRPGQTIWEQYF
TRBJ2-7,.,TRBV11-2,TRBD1,TGTGCCAGCAGCTTAGGCCCGGGACAGGGGTCCTACGAGCAGTACTTC,CASSLGPGQGSYEQYF
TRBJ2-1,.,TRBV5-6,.,TGTGCCAGCACCCTCTCCAATGAGCAGTTCTTC,CASTLSNEQFF
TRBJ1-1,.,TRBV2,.,TGTGCCAGCAGTGAAGGGAGGGTATGGACTGAAGCTTTCTTT,CASSEGRVWTEAFF
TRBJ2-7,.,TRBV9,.,TGTGCCAGCAGCTCGTACGGGACAAACGAGCAGTACTTC,CASSSYGTNEQYF
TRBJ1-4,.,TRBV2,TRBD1,TGTGCCAGCAGTGAAGCGTATCTTCGGGACAGGGGTCTTAAACTGTTTTTT,CASSEAYLRDRGLKLFF
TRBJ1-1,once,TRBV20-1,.,TGCAGTGCTAGTTTGGGGGCTGAGACTGAAGCTTTCTTT,CSASLGAETEAFF
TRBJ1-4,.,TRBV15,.,TGTGCCACCAGCAGGGTTACAGCAACTAATGAAAAACTGTTTTTT,CATSRVTATNEKLFF
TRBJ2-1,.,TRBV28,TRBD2,TGTGCCAGCAGTGGTATAGCGGGAGTAACCTACAATGAGCAGTTCTTC,CASSGIAGVTYNEQFF
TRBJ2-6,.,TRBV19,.,TGTGCCAGTAGCGTCCTCAGCTCTGGGGCCAACGTCCTGACTTTC,CASSVLSSGANVLTF